This T cell receptor (beta chain) was found in a study of CD8+CD57+ T cells in acquired aplastic anemia. Study outcomes and limitations: Approximately 30 CD8+ CDR3 sequences were shared between patients and controls.

Germline V gives CDR1 DFQATT, CDR2 SNEGSKA (reference sequence). This CDR3 spans 19 amino acids. V trimming: 1 base; J trimming: 1 base; junction bases outside the gene matches: 16. Genomic DNA templated the TCR beta VDJ and CDR3 profiling. One entry per CDR3 protein, called by TCRdb with MiXCR from the reads. The sample lists under 350,000 distinct CDR3 sequences; roughly 61% were seen once. Of note for this clonotype: Its antigen remains unidentified.

By flow cytometry, patients selected for sequencing had shown an expansion of CD8+CD57+ cells. Each patient carried a diagnosis of severe acquired aplastic anemia. Prior therapy had not been administered to any patient at the time of blood sampling. This receptor was identified in a human donor with aplastic anemia. The material sequenced was sorted CD4+, CD8+, or CD8+CD57+ T cells (not recorded which) from PBMCs. V usage is TRBV20-1 and J usage is TRBJ2-7; 10 positions agree with TRBD2. This CDR3 reads CSARVSTRTSGGGSYEQYF. The CDR3 bases are TGCAGTGCTAGAGTGTCGACGAGGACTAGCGGAGGTGGGTCCTACGAGCAGTACTTC.